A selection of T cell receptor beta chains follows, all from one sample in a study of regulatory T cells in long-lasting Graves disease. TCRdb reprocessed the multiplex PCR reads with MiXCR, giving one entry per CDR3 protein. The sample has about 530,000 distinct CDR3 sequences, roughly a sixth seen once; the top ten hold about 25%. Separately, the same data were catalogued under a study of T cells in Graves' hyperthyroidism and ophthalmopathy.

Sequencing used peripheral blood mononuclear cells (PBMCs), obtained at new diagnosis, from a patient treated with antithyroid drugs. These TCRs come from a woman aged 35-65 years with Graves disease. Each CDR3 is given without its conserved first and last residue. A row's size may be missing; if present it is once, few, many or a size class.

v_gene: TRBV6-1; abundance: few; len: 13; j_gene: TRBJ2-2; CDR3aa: ASSVGLAGIGELF
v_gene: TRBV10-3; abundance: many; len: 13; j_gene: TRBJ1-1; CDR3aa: AISESRGRGTEAF
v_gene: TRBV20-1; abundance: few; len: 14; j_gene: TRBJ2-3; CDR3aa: SARDLWDPRPDTQY
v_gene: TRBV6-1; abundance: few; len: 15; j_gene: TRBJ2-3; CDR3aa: ASSDLTGTGVSDTQY
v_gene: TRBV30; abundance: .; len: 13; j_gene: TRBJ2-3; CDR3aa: ARRPAGTLEDTQY
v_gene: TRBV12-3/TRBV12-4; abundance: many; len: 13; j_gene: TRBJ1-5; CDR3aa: ASSLEGVGNQPQH
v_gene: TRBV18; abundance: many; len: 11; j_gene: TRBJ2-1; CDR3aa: ASSPPMGNEQF
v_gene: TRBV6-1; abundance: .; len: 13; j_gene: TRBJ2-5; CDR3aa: ASSELRDPGETQY
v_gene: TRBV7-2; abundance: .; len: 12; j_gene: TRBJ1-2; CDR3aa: ASSSPGAYYGYT
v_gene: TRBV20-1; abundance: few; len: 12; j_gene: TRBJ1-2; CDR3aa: SARNRGANYGYT
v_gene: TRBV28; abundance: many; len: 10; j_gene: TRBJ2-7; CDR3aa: ASSFRSYEQY
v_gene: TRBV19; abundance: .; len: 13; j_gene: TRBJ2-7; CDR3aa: ASRGLRDGPYEQY
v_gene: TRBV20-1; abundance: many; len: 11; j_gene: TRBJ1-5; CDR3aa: SARGQPNQPQH
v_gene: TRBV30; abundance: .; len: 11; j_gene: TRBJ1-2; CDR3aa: AWSEGAIYGYT
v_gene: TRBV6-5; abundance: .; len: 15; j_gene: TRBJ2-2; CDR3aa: ASSYYGTSGNTGELF
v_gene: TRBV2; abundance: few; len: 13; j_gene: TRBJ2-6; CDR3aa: ASSELASGANVLT
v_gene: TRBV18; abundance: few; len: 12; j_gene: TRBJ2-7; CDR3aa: ASSQLGGTYEQY
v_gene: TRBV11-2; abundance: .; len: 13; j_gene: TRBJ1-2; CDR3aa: ASSPGPSLTYGYT
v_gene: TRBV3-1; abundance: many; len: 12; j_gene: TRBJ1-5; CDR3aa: ASSQAGGGQPQH
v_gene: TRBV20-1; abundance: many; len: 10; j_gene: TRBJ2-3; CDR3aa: SAVLVADTQY
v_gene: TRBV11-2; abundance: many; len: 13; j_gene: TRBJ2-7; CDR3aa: ASSLSDRGTYEQY
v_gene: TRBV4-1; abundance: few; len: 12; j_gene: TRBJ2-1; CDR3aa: ASSRQTTNNEQF
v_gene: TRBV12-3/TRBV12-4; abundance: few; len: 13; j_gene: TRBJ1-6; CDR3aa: ASSLALTGNSPLH
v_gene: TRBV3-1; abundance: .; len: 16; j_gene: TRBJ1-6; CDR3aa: ASSQGTWMSSYNSPLH
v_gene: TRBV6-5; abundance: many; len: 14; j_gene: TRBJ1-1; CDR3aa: ASSYSGQGAYYEAF
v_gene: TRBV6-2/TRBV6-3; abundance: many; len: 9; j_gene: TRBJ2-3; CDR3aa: ASRVTDTQY
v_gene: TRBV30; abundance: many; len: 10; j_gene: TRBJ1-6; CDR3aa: AWSRVYSPLH
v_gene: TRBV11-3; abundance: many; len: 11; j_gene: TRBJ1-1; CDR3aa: ASSVREGTEAF
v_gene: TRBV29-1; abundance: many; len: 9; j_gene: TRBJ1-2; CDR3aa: SVLTGLGYT
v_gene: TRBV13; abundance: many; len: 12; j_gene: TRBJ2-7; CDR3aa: ASSEYLDSYEQY
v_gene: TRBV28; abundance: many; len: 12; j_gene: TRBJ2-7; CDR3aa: ASSLVTGAPEQY
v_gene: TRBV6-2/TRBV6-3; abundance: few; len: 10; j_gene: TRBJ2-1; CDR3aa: ASSVRTDGQF
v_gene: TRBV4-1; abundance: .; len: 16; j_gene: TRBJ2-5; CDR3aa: ASSQHGTFTGGLETQY